These 24 T cell receptor beta chains originate from one sample sequenced in a study of cytomegalovirus exposure and HLA in healthy donors. The primer mix had 60 Vbeta and 13 Jbeta primers. Profiled with immunoSEQ multiplex PCR; TCRdb holds only in-frame clones, not every one. The sample has under 150,000 clones, under 80% seen once. Specimen: PBMCs. The receptors here all came from a woman aged 40 to 49 in good health and CMV-seropositive.

J is TRBJ2-1 and V is TRBV27; D is unresolved. V was pared by 5 bases and J by 0 bases, with 14 bases between. This CDR3 region has 16 residues. Germline-derived CDR1 and CDR2 are MNHEY and SMNVEV (reference sequence). The CDR3 bases are TGTGCCAGCAGTCCCCTCGGGTCTCCCTCCTACAATGAGCAGTTCTTC. This codes for CASSPLGSPSYNEQFF.

The J gene is TRBJ2-3, the V gene TRBV7-8; 7 positions agree with TRBD1. Germline V gene lookup returns CDR1 SGHVS and CDR2 FQNEAQ. J was trimmed by 3 bases and V by 5 bases; bases with no gene match: 11. The CDR3 is made up of 16 amino acids. The CDR3 reads CASSQMTGQGTDTQYF. The CDR3 bases are TGTGCCAGCAGCCAGATGACAGGGCAAGGAACAGATACGCAGTATTTT.

The rearrangement joins TRBV4-1 to TRBJ2-1; tentative D call: TRBD1 (5 bases). CDR3 size: 16 residues. Germline values: CDR1 MGHRA, CDR2 YSYEKL. V was pared by 2 bases and J by 4 bases, with 15 bases between. CDR3 loop: CASSQSVAQGYNEQFF. CDR3 nucleotides: TGCGCCAGCAGCCAATCTGTGGCCCAGGGTTACAATGAGCAGTTCTTC.

The rearrangement joins TRBV11-1 to TRBJ2-7; a possible D gene is TRBD2 (7 bases). This CDR3 is 15 amino acids long. From germline, CDR1 is SGHAT and CDR2 FQDESV (reference sequence). Trimming cost V 0 bases and J 3 bases, with 12 bases left between them. As DNA, the CDR3 is TGTGCCAGCAGCTTAGCACGGGGGGCGGTCTACGAGCAGTACTTC. Its protein product is CASSLARGAVYEQYF.

The CDR3 loop is CASGRNTEAFF. CDR3 bases: TGTGCCAGCGGTAGGAACACTGAAGCTTTCTTT. The chain combines TRBV7-9 with TRBJ1-1; D uncertain. The germline V and J ends were trimmed by 8 bases and 1 base, with 5 bases remaining between them. The CDR3 loop spans 11 amino acids. CDR1 and CDR2 (germline): SEHNR, FQNEAQ (reference sequence).

This rearrangement joins TRBV2 to TRBJ2-7; 8 nucleotides line up with TRBD2. Germline V gene data show CDR1 as SNHLY and CDR2 as FYNNEI. The CDR3 sequence is 14 residues long. After removal of 7 bases from V and 6 bases from J, the junction contained 11 bases not matched to a gene. This CDR3 is CASKREGPLREQYF. CDR3 DNA sequence: TGTGCCAGCAAACGGGAGGGCCCTCTCCGCGAGCAGTACTTC.

This clone was seen just once. The chain has TRBV6-5 and TRBJ1-2, with 8 bases that match TRBD1. The CDR3 sequence is 15 residues long. Per the germline V gene, CDR1 is MNHEY and CDR2 is SVGAGI. The ends lost 5 bases at V and 2 bases at J; junction bases unmatched: 7. DNA for the CDR3: TGTGCCAGCAGTCGGATAACAGGGGGAAACTATGGCTACACCTTC. Its protein is CASSRITGGNYGYTF.

The V gene is TRBV28, the J gene TRBJ2-1, with TRBD2 matching 11 bases. This CDR3 is built from 15 residues. Germline V gene sequence: CDR1 MDHEN, CDR2 SYDVKM. V lost 6 bases, J lost 3 bases, and 4 bases stayed unmatched. Here the CDR3 reads CASSPLAGDYNEQFF. Here the CDR3 DNA reads TGTGCCAGCAGCCCACTAGCGGGAGACTACAATGAGCAGTTCTTC.

The chain joins TRBV18 to TRBJ1-1; 7 bases align to TRBD1. Germline V CDR1 and CDR2: KGHSH, LQKENI. There are 14 residues in the CDR3. J was trimmed by 0 bases and V by 3 bases; bases with no gene match: 1. The CDR3 DNA reads as TGTGCCAGCTCACCGACAGGGTTGAACACTGAAGCTTTCTTT. Translated: CASSPTGLNTEAFF.

V is TRBV5-4 and J is TRBJ2-7, with D possibly being TRBD1 (5 bases). Looked up from germline, CDR1 is SGHNT and CDR2 is YYREEE (reference sequence). The CDR3 length is 17 residues. The V end lost 4 bases, the J end lost 6 bases, and 26 bases lay between the germline ends. CDR3 region: CASSPAPRQPSSREQYF. The CDR3 DNA reads as TGTGCCAGCAGCCCGGCCCCTCGACAGCCCTCCTCGCGCGAGCAGTACTTC.

V is TRBV10-3 and J is TRBJ1-1; D is unresolved. In germline, CDR1 is ENHRY, CDR2 SYGVKD. Trimming pared 4 bases from V and 1 base from J, leaving 13 bases between. The CDR3 runs to 15 residues. In DNA form, the CDR3 reads TGTGCCATCAGTGGATCGGCCTTAGCGAACACTGAAGCTTTCTTT. Its protein product is CAISGSALANTEAFF.

This clone was seen only a few times. At one end, the junction sequence differs from germline, possibly due to a read error. The chain carries TRBV7-7 and TRBJ2-5; TRBD2 matches 8 bases. Germline V gene lookup returns CDR1 SSHAT and CDR2 FNYEAQ (reference sequence). This CDR3 region has 15 residues. DNA for the CDR3: TGTGCTAGCAGCTTAGTTAGCGGGGCGCTAGAGACCCAGTACTTC. Translating gives CASSLVSGALETQYF.

The CDR3 DNA is TGTGCCAGCAGAAATACAGGGTTGATGGATAGTACGCAGTATTTT. Its protein is CASRNTGLMDSTQYF. This chain joins TRBV5-6 and TRBJ2-3, with D perhaps matching TRBD1 (6 bases). Per the germline V gene, CDR1 is SGHDT and CDR2 is YYEEEE. Between the trimmed V and J ends, which lost 5 bases and 8 bases, there was a span of 21 bases. This CDR3 region has 15 residues.

This chain connects TRBV9 to TRBJ1-2; D gene uncertain. V was clipped by 4 bases and J by 8 bases, with 15 bases between them. Germline V CDR1 and CDR2: SGDLS, YYNGEE. The CDR3 totals 13 residues. CDR3 region: CASSPSRLGGYTF. The DNA of the CDR3 is TGTGCCAGCAGCCCAAGTCGACTAGGGGGCTACACCTTC.

This clone was counted once. Here the CDR3 DNA reads TGTGCCAGCAGCTGGGACAGTGCTTATAGCAATCAGCCCCAGCATTTT. It yields the protein CASSWDSAYSNQPQHF. V gene TRBV7-2 combines with J gene TRBJ1-5; 7 nucleotides agree with TRBD1. The CDR3 is made up of 16 amino acids. Germline CDR1 SGHTA, CDR2 FQGNSA. With 4 bases clipped from V and 0 bases from J, the junction kept 6 bases outside the gene matches.

V usage is TRBV30 and J usage is TRBJ1-5, with 10 bases fitting TRBD1. Germline V lookup: CDR1 GTSNPN, CDR2 SVGIG (reference sequence). V lost 3 bases, J lost 2 bases, and 4 bases stayed unmatched. This CDR3 contains 15 residues. As DNA, the CDR3 is TGTGCCTGGAGCCCCGGGACAGGGGGCAATCAGCCCCAGCATTTT. It is translated as CAWSPGTGGNQPQHF.

There are a few counts of this clone. V gene TRBV18 combines with J gene TRBJ2-1; possibly TRBD2 for D (5 bases). This CDR3 is built from 13 residues. Trimming pared 0 bases from V and 8 bases from J, leaving 8 bases between. CDR1 and CDR2 from the germline V gene are KGHSH and LQKENI. The CDR3 DNA follows: TGTGCCAGCTCACCACCTAGCGTGCATGAGCAGTTCTTC. Translation: CASSPPSVHEQFF.

This chain uses TRBV6-6 with TRBJ1-1; 8 nucleotides line up with TRBD1. Germline V gene lookup returns CDR1 MNHNY and CDR2 SVGAGI (reference sequence). Trimming removed 6 bases from V and 3 bases from J; junction bases left unmatched: 6. This CDR3 contains 14 residues. The CDR3 spells CASRGGQAHTEAFF. The CDR3 DNA sequence: TGTGCCAGCAGAGGGGGACAGGCGCACACTGAAGCTTTCTTT.

V usage is TRBV4-2 and J usage is TRBJ2-6, with D possibly TRBD1 on 5 matching bases. The CDR3 loop spans 18 amino acids. V lost 0 bases and J lost 2, with 14 bases in between. The germline gives CDR1 LGHNA, CDR2 YNFKEQ. CDR3 residues: CASSQDPIRQPGANVLTF. The CDR3 DNA is TGTGCCAGCAGCCAAGATCCTATAAGACAGCCTGGGGCCAACGTCCTGACTTTC.

CDR3 DNA: TGTGCCAGCAGTCCAATAGGACTCGGAGGAAACTATGGCTACACCTTC. The encoded protein is CASSPIGLGGNYGYTF. The chain couples TRBV28 to TRBJ1-2; D unclear. V was trimmed by 5 bases and J by 2 bases, leaving 18 bases between them. Germline V lookup: CDR1 MDHEN, CDR2 SYDVKM. The CDR3 is made up of 16 amino acids.

The chain links TRBV12-5 to TRBJ1-1; a possible D gene is TRBD1 (5 bases). Trimming shortened V by 2 bases and J by 4 bases, and 17 bases separated the two germline ends. Germline loops: CDR1 LGHNT, CDR2 FRNRAP. CDR3 length: 16 residues. The chain's CDR3 is CASGLPPRAPFTEAFF. CDR3 DNA: TGTGCTAGTGGTTTGCCCCCCAGGGCTCCTTTCACTGAAGCTTTCTTT.

The chain uses TRBV2 and TRBJ2-1, with 15 bases lining up with TRBD2. Germline V lookup: CDR1 SNHLY, CDR2 FYNNEI. This CDR3 is built from 14 residues. V was pared by 7 bases and J by 9 bases, with 4 bases of the junction left unmatched. The CDR3 protein is CASTRTSGRAEQFF. CDR3 nucleotides: TGTGCCAGCACTCGGACTAGCGGGAGGGCTGAGCAGTTCTTC.

V usage is TRBV19 and J usage is TRBJ1-3, with D perhaps TRBD1 (5 bases). Germline assignment: CDR1 LNHDA and CDR2 SQIVND (reference sequence). The ends were cut back, 4 bases at V and 0 bases at J, with 10 bases in the middle. The CDR3 sequence is 15 residues long. The CDR3 spells CASSRLTVSGNTIYF. CDR3 nucleotides: TGTGCCAGTAGTAGGTTGACAGTCTCTGGAAACACCATATATTTT.

DNA of the CDR3: TGTGCCAGCAGCGTAGGACTAGCGGGAGCGTCAGATACGCAGTATTTT. This sequence encodes CASSVGLAGASDTQYF. This chain joins TRBV9 and TRBJ2-3, with 12 positions matching TRBD2. The CDR3 is made up of 16 amino acids. Germline V CDR1 and CDR2: SGDLS, YYNGEE. V shed 0 bases, J shed 4 bases, and the junction held 3 bases outside the gene matches.